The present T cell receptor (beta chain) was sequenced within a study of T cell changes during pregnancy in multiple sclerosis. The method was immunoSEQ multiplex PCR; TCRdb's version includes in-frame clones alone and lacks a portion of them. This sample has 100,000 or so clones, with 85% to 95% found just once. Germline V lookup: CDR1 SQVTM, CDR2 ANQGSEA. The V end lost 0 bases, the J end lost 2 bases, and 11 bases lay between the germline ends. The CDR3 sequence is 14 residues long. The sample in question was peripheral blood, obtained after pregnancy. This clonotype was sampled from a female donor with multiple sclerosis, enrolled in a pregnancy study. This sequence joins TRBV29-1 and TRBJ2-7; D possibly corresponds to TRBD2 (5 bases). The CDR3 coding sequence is TGCAGCGTTGAAGATCCTAGCATACCCTACGAGCAGTACTTC. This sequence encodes CSVEDPSIPYEQYF.